These T cell receptor beta chains were read from a single sample in a study of T cell responses to AZD1222 COVID-19 vaccine. Assay used: immunoSEQ multiplex PCR; TCRdb lists only in-frame clones, some missing. The sample holds over 100,000 clones, around 87% seen once. Sequences were derived from peripheral blood, sampled 28 days after the second AZD1222 dose. The receptors originated from an adult who received the AZD1222 COVID-19 vaccine. CDR3s include the opening cysteine and the closing phenylalanine or tryptophan. D genes are given only for firm matches. Rows may omit the clone size; those that give it use once, few, many or a size class.

v_call: TRBV30; j_call: TRBJ1-2; d_call: .; clone_size: .; cdr3_aa: CAWSPPRPGGYTF
v_call: TRBV7-2; j_call: TRBJ2-2; d_call: .; clone_size: .; cdr3_aa: CASSFETGANTGELFF
v_call: TRBV28; j_call: TRBJ2-3; d_call: TRBD2; clone_size: .; cdr3_aa: CASTLDKGWAAGKDTQYF
v_call: TRBV29-1; j_call: TRBJ1-1; d_call: .; clone_size: .; cdr3_aa: CSVGGALNTEAFF
v_call: TRBV4-3; j_call: TRBJ1-4; d_call: .; clone_size: .; cdr3_aa: CASSQDRADEKLFF
v_call: TRBV4-3; j_call: TRBJ2-3; d_call: .; clone_size: .; cdr3_aa: CASARRRGSTDTQYF
v_call: TRBV2; j_call: TRBJ1-4; d_call: .; clone_size: few; cdr3_aa: CASRPVSRGEKLFF
v_call: TRBV2; j_call: TRBJ2-7; d_call: .; clone_size: .; cdr3_aa: CASSAMRYEQYF
v_call: TRBV7-2; j_call: TRBJ1-1; d_call: .; clone_size: .; cdr3_aa: CASSLGDRRMNTEAFF
v_call: TRBV6-1; j_call: TRBJ2-7; d_call: .; clone_size: few; cdr3_aa: CASSEVARNGNYEQYF
v_call: TRBV7-2; j_call: TRBJ2-2; d_call: .; clone_size: .; cdr3_aa: CASSPVPNTGELFF
v_call: TRBV7-2; j_call: TRBJ2-5; d_call: TRBD1; clone_size: once; cdr3_aa: CASSLWGRGETQYF
v_call: TRBV3-1/TRBV3-2; j_call: TRBJ2-5; d_call: TRBD2; clone_size: .; cdr3_aa: CASSLSRFSGGETQYF
v_call: TRBV7-3; j_call: TRBJ1-2; d_call: .; clone_size: once; cdr3_aa: CASSPRANYGYTF
v_call: TRBV9; j_call: TRBJ1-4; d_call: TRBD1; clone_size: .; cdr3_aa: CASSVYGQGSKLFF
v_call: TRBV18; j_call: TRBJ1-4; d_call: .; clone_size: .; cdr3_aa: CASSAGTGHERLFF
v_call: TRBV7-2; j_call: TRBJ2-7; d_call: .; clone_size: .; cdr3_aa: CASSLEVPYEQYF
v_call: TRBV5-1; j_call: TRBJ2-1; d_call: .; clone_size: .; cdr3_aa: CASSKTPKDEQFF
v_call: TRBV30; j_call: TRBJ1-5; d_call: TRBD1; clone_size: .; cdr3_aa: CAWSVFTGAPHGDRDIYSNQPQHF
v_call: TRBV5-1; j_call: TRBJ1-1; d_call: TRBD1; clone_size: .; cdr3_aa: CASSLDQGGGTEAFF
v_call: TRBV9; j_call: TRBJ2-7; d_call: .; clone_size: .; cdr3_aa: CASSVGNHRGGGGEQYF
v_call: TRBV18; j_call: TRBJ1-4; d_call: TRBD1; clone_size: .; cdr3_aa: CASSTGFPNEKLFF
v_call: TRBV4-2; j_call: TRBJ2-2; d_call: .; clone_size: .; cdr3_aa: CASSPSGLPAGELFF
v_call: TRBV2; j_call: TRBJ1-1; d_call: .; clone_size: .; cdr3_aa: CASIRASGGDSEAFF
v_call: TRBV3-1/TRBV3-2; j_call: TRBJ1-1; d_call: .; clone_size: .; cdr3_aa: CASSPFLGENTEAFF
v_call: TRBV28; j_call: TRBJ1-2; d_call: .; clone_size: .; cdr3_aa: CASSLVGNYGYTF
v_call: TRBV7-9; j_call: TRBJ2-7; d_call: .; clone_size: .; cdr3_aa: CASSDGTRAMYEQYF
v_call: TRBV30; j_call: TRBJ1-1; d_call: TRBD1; clone_size: .; cdr3_aa: CALRQGARAEAFF
v_call: TRBV13; j_call: TRBJ1-2; d_call: TRBD1; clone_size: .; cdr3_aa: CASSLAAGGLSGYTF
v_call: TRBV5-1; j_call: TRBJ2-1; d_call: .; clone_size: .; cdr3_aa: CASSFQGNEQFF
v_call: TRBV28; j_call: TRBJ2-7; d_call: TRBD2; clone_size: .; cdr3_aa: CASTSGRMYEQYF
v_call: TRBV7-9; j_call: TRBJ2-3; d_call: .; clone_size: .; cdr3_aa: CASSLALGGSRTDTQYF
v_call: TRBV2; j_call: TRBJ1-5; d_call: .; clone_size: .; cdr3_aa: CASSGQTNYNQPQHF
v_call: TRBV7-9; j_call: TRBJ1-5; d_call: .; clone_size: .; cdr3_aa: CASSWAGGSGNQPQHF
v_call: TRBV5-6; j_call: TRBJ1-4; d_call: .; clone_size: .; cdr3_aa: CASSFRQSLNEKLFF
v_call: TRBV7-9; j_call: TRBJ2-5; d_call: TRBD1; clone_size: .; cdr3_aa: CASSSQGNQETQYF
v_call: TRBV11-3; j_call: TRBJ2-7; d_call: TRBD1; clone_size: .; cdr3_aa: CASSFRQGSEQYF
v_call: TRBV15; j_call: TRBJ1-2; d_call: .; clone_size: .; cdr3_aa: CATSRGRVNYGYTF
v_call: TRBV4-2; j_call: TRBJ1-5; d_call: .; clone_size: .; cdr3_aa: CASSQEVDQPQHF
v_call: TRBV9; j_call: TRBJ2-5; d_call: .; clone_size: .; cdr3_aa: CASSVDQLGETQYF
v_call: TRBV3-1/TRBV3-2; j_call: TRBJ2-1; d_call: .; clone_size: .; cdr3_aa: CASSQDQDISGEQFF
v_call: TRBV4-3; j_call: TRBJ1-5; d_call: TRBD1; clone_size: .; cdr3_aa: CASSQVRTGGLNQPQHF
v_call: TRBV29-1; j_call: TRBJ1-1; d_call: .; clone_size: .; cdr3_aa: CSVGWGATGMNTEAFF
v_call: TRBV7-9; j_call: TRBJ1-3; d_call: TRBD1; clone_size: .; cdr3_aa: CASSPGGRNTIYF
v_call: TRBV12-3/TRBV12-4; j_call: TRBJ1-1; d_call: .; clone_size: .; cdr3_aa: CASSPKGGAEAFF
v_call: TRBV19; j_call: TRBJ2-7; d_call: .; clone_size: once; cdr3_aa: CASASISYEQYF
v_call: TRBV14; j_call: TRBJ1-1; d_call: TRBD1; clone_size: few; cdr3_aa: CASSQDDGTANTEAFF
v_call: TRBV6-2/TRBV6-3; j_call: TRBJ2-5; d_call: .; clone_size: .; cdr3_aa: CASSYSLGGTQYF
v_call: TRBV7-2; j_call: TRBJ2-7; d_call: .; clone_size: .; cdr3_aa: CASSFRGFSYEQYF
v_call: TRBV7-8; j_call: TRBJ2-1; d_call: TRBD2; clone_size: .; cdr3_aa: CASRFSGSQNEQFF
v_call: TRBV18; j_call: TRBJ2-7; d_call: TRBD2; clone_size: .; cdr3_aa: CASSSNSGGKGYEQYF